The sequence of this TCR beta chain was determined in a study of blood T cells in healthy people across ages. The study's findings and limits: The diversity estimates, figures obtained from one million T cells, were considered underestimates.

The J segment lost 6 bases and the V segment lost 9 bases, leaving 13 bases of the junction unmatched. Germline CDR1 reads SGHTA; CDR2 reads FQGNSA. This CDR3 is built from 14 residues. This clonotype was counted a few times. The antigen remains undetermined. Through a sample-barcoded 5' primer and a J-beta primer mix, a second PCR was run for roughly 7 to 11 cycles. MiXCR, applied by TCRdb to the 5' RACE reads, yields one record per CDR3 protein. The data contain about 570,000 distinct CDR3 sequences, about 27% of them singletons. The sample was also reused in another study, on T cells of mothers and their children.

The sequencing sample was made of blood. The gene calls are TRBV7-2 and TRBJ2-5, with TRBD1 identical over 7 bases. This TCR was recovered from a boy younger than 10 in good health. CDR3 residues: CASSPEGATKTQYF. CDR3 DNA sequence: TGTGCCAGTAGCCCAGAGGGGGCGACGAAGACCCAGTACTTC.